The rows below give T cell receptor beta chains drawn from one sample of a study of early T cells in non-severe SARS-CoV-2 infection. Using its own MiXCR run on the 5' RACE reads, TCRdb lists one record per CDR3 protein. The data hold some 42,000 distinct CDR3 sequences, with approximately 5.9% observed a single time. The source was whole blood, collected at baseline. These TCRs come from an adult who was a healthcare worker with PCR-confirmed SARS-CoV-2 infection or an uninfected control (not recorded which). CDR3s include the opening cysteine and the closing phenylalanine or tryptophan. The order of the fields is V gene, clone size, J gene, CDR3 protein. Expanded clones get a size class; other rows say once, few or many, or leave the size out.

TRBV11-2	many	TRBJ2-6	CASSPGRTSGANVLTF
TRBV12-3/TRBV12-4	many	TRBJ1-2	CASSYTGRGFNYGYTF
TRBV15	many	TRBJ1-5	CATSRDGERVNQPQHF
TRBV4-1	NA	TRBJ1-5	CASSQGWTGIQPQHF
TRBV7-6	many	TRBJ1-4	CASSPREGPTNEKLFF
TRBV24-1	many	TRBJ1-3	CATSGTGVGNTIYF
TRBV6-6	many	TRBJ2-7	CASRPDAATYEQYF
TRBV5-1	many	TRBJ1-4	CASSFRGSNEKLFF
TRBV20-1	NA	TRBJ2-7	CSARTVSYEQYF
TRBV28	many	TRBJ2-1	CASSVGLQERGDYNEQFF
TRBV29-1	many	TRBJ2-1	CSVESGTPYNEQFF
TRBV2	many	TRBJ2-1	CASSYRPGEQFF
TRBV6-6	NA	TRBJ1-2	CASSYSGEGGYTF
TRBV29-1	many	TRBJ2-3	CSVERGISDTQYF
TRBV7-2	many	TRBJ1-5	CASSLYSPYRGSNQPQHF
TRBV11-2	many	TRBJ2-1	CASSVRGRPPAEQFF
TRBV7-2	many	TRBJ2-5	CASSLAGSGVRETQYF
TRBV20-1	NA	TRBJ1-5	CSAAEGRGLGQPQHF
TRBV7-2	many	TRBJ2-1	CASSPRASSGVRNEQFF
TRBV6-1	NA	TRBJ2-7	CASRGTSGSSYEQYF
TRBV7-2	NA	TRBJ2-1	CASSPPGPFNEQFF
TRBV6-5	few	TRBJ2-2	CASSRTSGNTGELFF
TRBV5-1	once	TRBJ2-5	CASSFPSGAKETQYF
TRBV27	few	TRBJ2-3	CASSLRGGRTDTQYF
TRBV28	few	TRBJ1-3	CASSLWDSSGNTIYF
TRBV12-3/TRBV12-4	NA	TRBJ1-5	CASSLQDGNQPQHF
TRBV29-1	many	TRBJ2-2	CSVEWKGTGELFF
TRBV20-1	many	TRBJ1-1	CSARASLNTEAFF
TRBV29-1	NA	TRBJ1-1	CSVLNPDGKNTEAFF